This entry lists 25 T cell receptor beta chains sequenced from one sample in a study of blood T cells in healthy people across ages. A sample-barcoded 5' primer and a J-beta primer mix were used in a second PCR of roughly 6 to 11 cycles. TCRdb fed the 5' RACE reads into MiXCR, producing one record per CDR3 protein. The top ten hold 13% of the sample, which has hundreds of thousands of distinct CDR3 sequences, 35% to 40% seen once. Sequenced sample: blood. The receptor set was obtained from a man aged 18 to 30 in good health.

This clonotype was seen at least ten times. The rearrangement uses TRBV27 and TRBJ2-4, with D unclear. Germline loops: CDR1 MNHEY, CDR2 SMNVEV (reference sequence). V lost 4 bases to trimming and J lost 3 bases, with 10 bases between them. The CDR3 is 14 amino acids. The CDR3 is CASSSQSNKNIQYF. CDR3 DNA: TGTGCCAGCAGTTCCCAGTCTAACAAAAACATTCAGTACTTC.

This clonotype was seen a few times. This chain uses TRBV4-3 with TRBJ1-2, with D hard to call. The CDR3 is made up of 14 amino acids. Germline CDR1 and CDR2: LGHNA and YSLEER. Trimming cost V 0 bases and J 4 bases, with 9 bases left between them. The CDR3 nucleotides are TGCGCCAGCAGCCAAGATCTTTTCGGCTATGGCTACACCTTC. It codes for CASSQDLFGYGYTF.

This clonotype was detected a few times. The chain couples TRBV13 to TRBJ2-3; D gene ambiguous. The CDR3 contains 15 residues. In germline, CDR1 is PRHDT, CDR2 FYEKMQ (reference sequence). Trimming shortened V by 5 bases and J by 2 bases, and 14 bases separated the two germline ends. The CDR3 bases are TGTGCCAGCAGCCTCCGTCCACGGCCCACAGATACGCAGTATTTT. Residues: CASSLRPRPTDTQYF.

The chain carries TRBV7-2 and TRBJ2-1, with D hard to call. The CDR3 covers 16 residues. Germline V gene sequence: CDR1 SGHTA, CDR2 FQGNSA. The V and J ends lost 5 bases and 0 bases respectively, with 14 bases between them. The CDR3 is CASSSRAASSYNEQFF. Here the CDR3 DNA reads TGTGCCAGCAGCAGCCGGGCCGCGAGCTCCTACAATGAGCAGTTCTTC. Full variable domain (rest looked up from reference TRBV7-2 and TRBJ2-1): GAGVSQSPSNKVTEKGKDVELRCDPISGHTALYWYRQSLGQGLEFLIYFQGNSAPDKSGLPSDRFSAERTGGSVSTLTIQRTQQEDSAVYLCASSSRAASSYNEQFFGPGTRLTVL.

This clonotype was detected a few times. V and J are TRBV2 and TRBJ1-5; D unresolved. Trimming took 2 bases from V and 0 from J, leaving 14 bases between them. Germline CDR1 is SNHLY and CDR2 is FYNNEI. CDR3 size: 17 residues. CDR3 sequence (DNA): TGTGCCAGCAGTGAATTTGTCCGGAGGTATAGCAATCAGCCCCAGCATTTT. This encodes CASSEFVRRYSNQPQHF.

The rearrangement joins TRBV10-3 to TRBJ2-1; D not resolved. Per germline, CDR1 ENHRY and CDR2 SYGVKD. The CDR3 contains 15 residues. V gave up 3 bases and J gave up 9 bases, with 18 bases separating them. The DNA for the CDR3 is TGTGCCATCAGTGAACGGCCAACCCCCTTGGGTGAGCAGTTCTTC. As protein: CAISERPTPLGEQFF.

V gene TRBV10-3 combines with J gene TRBJ1-2, with 7 bases lining up with TRBD1. The germline V gene encodes CDR1 ENHRY and CDR2 SYGVKD. The CDR3 spans 15 residues. V was pared by 10 bases and J by 6 bases, with 17 bases of the junction left unmatched. The CDR3 nucleotides are TGTGCCACCCGAGGACAGGACCGCGAAAGGAATGGCTACACCTTC. Translated, it gives CATRGQDRERNGYTF.

This clonotype was observed a few times. The V and J genes are TRBV6-6 and TRBJ1-2; tentatively, D is TRBD1 (6 bases). Germline lookup yields CDR1 MNHNY and CDR2 SVGAGI (reference sequence). With 5 bases removed from V and 3 bases from J, the gap between germline ends came to 10 bases. This CDR3 has 13 residues. The DNA of the CDR3 is TGTGCCAGCAGTCCAGGGGATGACTATGGCTACACCTTC. It is translated as CASSPGDDYGYTF.

The chain is built from TRBV6-5 and TRBJ2-3; weak D call: TRBD2 (6 bases). Germline values: CDR1 MNHEY, CDR2 SVGAGI. Trimming took off 3 bases at V and 0 bases at J, with 13 bases between the two ends. CDR3 length: 16 amino acids. CDR3 bases: TGTGCCAGCAGTTATCATCGGGGGACTAGCACAGATACGCAGTATTTT. Translation gives CASSYHRGTSTDTQYF.

This clonotype has a handful of counts. This chain links TRBV4-3 with TRBJ1-2; weak D call: TRBD1 (6 bases). The CDR3 spans 17 residues. V lost 0 bases, J lost 7 bases, and 21 bases lay in between. CDR1 LGHNA and CDR2 YSLEER come from the germline V gene. CDR3 region: CASSQDLGLGYRAGYTF. The DNA of the CDR3 is TGCGCCAGCAGCCAAGATTTGGGATTGGGGTACAGGGCTGGCTACACCTTC.

This clonotype was counted at least ten times. J is TRBJ1-4 and V is TRBV7-9, with 10 bases matching TRBD1. Per the germline V gene, CDR1 is SEHNR and CDR2 is FQNEAQ (reference sequence). V gave up 11 bases and J gave up 8 bases; unmatched junction bases: 2. This CDR3 has 11 residues. The CDR3 reads CALGQGEKLFF. The CDR3, as DNA: TGTGCCTTGGGACAGGGGGAAAAACTGTTTTTT.

V is TRBV9 and J is TRBJ2-5, with 7 bases identical to TRBD1. The germline gives CDR1 SGDLS, CDR2 YYNGEE. The CDR3 loop spans 14 amino acids. Trimming cost V 3 bases and J 1 base; bases outside gene matches: 3. As DNA, the CDR3 is TGTGCCAGCAGCGAGACAGGGTCCCAAGAGACCCAGTACTTC. As protein: CASSETGSQETQYF.

This clonotype turned up a few times. V usage is TRBV20-1 and J usage is TRBJ1-4; D remains ambiguous. Germline V lookup: CDR1 DFQATT, CDR2 SNEGSKA (reference sequence). There are 12 residues in the CDR3. The V gene lost 2 bases and the J gene lost 4 bases, with 5 bases spanning the gap. The CDR3 region has the DNA TGCAGTGCTAGACTGTTTAATGAAAAACTGTTTTTT. It codes for CSARLFNEKLFF.

This clonotype was observed at least ten times. The J gene is TRBJ2-3, the V gene TRBV4-3; TRBD1 aligns across 8 bases. Germline assignment: CDR1 LGHNA and CDR2 YSLEER. The V gene end was trimmed by 0 bases and the J gene end by 4 bases; junction bases not matched to a gene: 12. This CDR3 spans 18 amino acids. CDR3 coding DNA: TGCGCCAGCAGCCAAGATGGGTCAGGGGGCATTACCCCAGATACGCAGTATTTT. The encoded protein is CASSQDGSGGITPDTQYF.

The chain is built from TRBV5-1 and TRBJ2-7; TRBD1 or TRBD2 may be the D gene (5 bases each). Germline values: CDR1 SGHRS, CDR2 YFSETQ. This CDR3 is built from 19 residues. Trimming pared 4 bases from V and 7 bases from J, leaving 33 bases between. The CDR3: CASSRNPFRDHTPYNEQYF. The CDR3, as DNA: TGCGCCAGCAGCCGCAACCCCTTCCGGGACCATACACCCTACAATGAGCAGTACTTC.

This clonotype has more than one count but fewer than ten. The chain employs TRBV20-1 and TRBJ1-1; D is possibly TRBD1 (5 bases). Trimming removed 0 bases from V and 4 bases from J, with 15 bases in between. The CDR3 totals 15 residues. From germline, CDR1 is DFQATT and CDR2 SNEGSKA (reference sequence). CDR3 loop: CSARDPIWGGTEAFF. DNA of the CDR3: TGCAGTGCTAGAGACCCGATTTGGGGGGGCACTGAAGCTTTCTTT.

For this clonotype: This may arise from a read error, as a much more abundant clone is one base away. This chain connects TRBV5-6 to TRBJ2-7; tentatively, D is TRBD2 (6 bases). Germline lookup yields CDR1 SGHDT and CDR2 YYEEEE. The CDR3 has 14 amino acids. Trimming pared 3 bases from V and 7 bases from J, leaving 17 bases between. The CDR3 loop reads CASSSGTSLNEQYF. The CDR3 bases are TGTGCCAGCAGCTCCGGGACTTCTTTGAATGAGCAGTACTTC. The full variable domain, in which reference TRBV5-6 and TRBJ2-7 provide the parts outside the CDR3, is DAGVTQSPTHLIKTRGQQVTLRCSPKSGHDTVSWYQQALGQGPQFIFQYYEEEERQRGNFPDRFSGHQFPNYSSELNVNALLLGDSALYLCASSSGTSLNEQYFGPGTRLTVT.

This chain joins TRBV7-8 and TRBJ1-4; a weak D match, TRBD1 (6 bases). Germline CDR1 SGHVS, CDR2 FQNEAQ. The CDR3 totals 16 residues. Trimming removed 2 bases at V and 7 bases at J, with 17 bases between. The CDR3 region is CASSLRPGGAGEKLFF. The CDR3 DNA is TGTGCCAGCAGCTTAAGACCGGGGGGCGCGGGTGAAAAACTGTTTTTT.

The genes are TRBV7-6 and TRBJ1-3; no clear D. V lost 5 bases and J lost 0, with 14 bases in between. The CDR3 loop spans 16 amino acids. CDR1 is SGHVS, CDR2 FNYEAQ, per germline. In DNA, the CDR3 is TGTGCCAGCAGCCCGACAAGGCCCTACTCTGGAAACACCATATATTTT. Translation gives CASSPTRPYSGNTIYF. The variable domain in full, completed from reference TRBV7-6 and TRBJ1-3, reads GAGVSQSPRYKVTKRGQDVALRCDPISGHVSLYWYRQALGQGPEFLTYFNYEAQQDKSGLPNDRFSAERPEGSISTLTIQRTEQRDSAMYRCASSPTRPYSGNTIYFGEGSWLTVV.

Here the CDR3 DNA reads TGTGCCAGCAGTTACTCGAAGTCTCGAGGTGTAAGGACCCAGTACTTC. Translated, it gives CASSYSKSRGVRTQYF. The genes are TRBV6-6 and TRBJ2-5; D is ambiguous. The CDR3 is 16 amino acids. Germline assignment: CDR1 MNHNY and CDR2 SVGAGI (reference sequence). Trimming left V 0 bases short and J 7 bases short, with 18 bases between.

In this sample, this clonotype turned up a few times. This chain joins TRBV27 and TRBJ2-5, with D unclear. The CDR3 has 11 amino acids. Germline V gene lookup returns CDR1 MNHEY and CDR2 SMNVEV (reference sequence). The V end lost 6 bases, the J end lost 11 bases, and 13 bases lay between the germline ends. CDR3 sequence: CASRTRNEQYF. Here the CDR3 DNA reads TGTGCCAGCAGGACCCGCAATGAGCAGTACTTC.

The sample holds one count of this clonotype. This clone may be a read error of a much larger clone one base away. CDR3 nucleotide sequence: TGCAGTGCTGCCGGGGGGCGGGGAAATGAGCAGTACTTC. This sequence encodes CSAAGGRGNEQYF. V usage is TRBV20-1 and J usage is TRBJ2-1; possible D gene TRBD2, 7 bases. Matching the DNA end better, TRBJ2-7 makes the J call doubtful. The CDR3 has 13 amino acids. The germline V gene encodes CDR1 DFQATT and CDR2 SNEGSKA (reference sequence).

Only one count was recorded for this clonotype. One end of the junction varies from germline; a read error may be responsible. The chain recombines TRBV5-1 with TRBJ2-5; TRBD1 is a possible D gene (5 bases). Germline assignment: CDR1 SGHRS and CDR2 YFSETQ. This CDR3 region has 16 residues. The CDR3 coding sequence is TGCGCCAGCGGCTTGGGTCTGGACAATATAGGGGAGACCCAGTACTTC. The encoded protein is CASGLGLDNIGETQYF.

This clonotype was seen a handful of times. The chain couples TRBV4-3 to TRBJ2-1; 9 nucleotides align to TRBD1. Matching the DNA end better, TRBJ2-7 makes the J call doubtful. The CDR3 contains 17 residues. CDR1 LGHNA and CDR2 YSLEER come from the germline V gene. The CDR3 spells CASSQEGGTGLYNEQYF. The CDR3 DNA reads TGCGCCAGCAGCCAAGAAGGGGGGACAGGGTTATACAATGAGCAGTACTTC.

V usage is TRBV20-1 and J usage is TRBJ2-1; 7 bases map to TRBD2. Germline CDR1 is DFQATT and CDR2 is SNEGSKA (reference sequence). V lost 3 bases, J lost 6 bases, and 8 bases stayed unmatched. CDR3 length: 14 residues. Here the CDR3 DNA reads TGCAGTGCTAGTCTCTCTAGCGGACCCAATGAGCAGTTCTTC. This gives the protein CSASLSSGPNEQFF.